The subject of this entry is one T cell receptor beta chain. The source of the sample is a study of Ad26.COV2.S vaccination and SARS-CoV-2 variants. About the research overall: Participants got Ad26.COV2.S intramuscularly, once or twice 56 days apart.

The treatment was: around 19 received Ad26.COV2.S at low or high dose, single or two shots; about 5 received placebo; per-sample allocation not given. Sampling took place 63 days after the first vaccine or placebo injection. At a Boston site, the person donating was an adult of 18-55 years. Data came from immunoSEQ multiplex PCR; TCRdb stores just in-frame clones and leaves some out. Here the sample spans about 500,000 clones, nearly 90% being singletons. The sequenced sample was peripheral blood, obtained in a trial of Ad26.COV2.S vaccine versus placebo. The receptor's source is a person aged 18-65 years who received the Ad26.COV2.S COVID-19 vaccine or a placebo.

CDR3 coding DNA: TGTGCCAGCAGTTACTCGACGGCGGGAGGGGAGACCCAGTACTTC. It translates to CASSYSTAGGETQYF. The chain is built from TRBV6-2 or TRBV6-3 and TRBJ2-5, with 9 bases matching TRBD2. The V gene end was trimmed by 0 bases and the J gene end by 5 bases; junction bases not matched to a gene: 4. The germline gives CDR1 MNHEY, CDR2 SVGEGT. The CDR3 has 15 residues.